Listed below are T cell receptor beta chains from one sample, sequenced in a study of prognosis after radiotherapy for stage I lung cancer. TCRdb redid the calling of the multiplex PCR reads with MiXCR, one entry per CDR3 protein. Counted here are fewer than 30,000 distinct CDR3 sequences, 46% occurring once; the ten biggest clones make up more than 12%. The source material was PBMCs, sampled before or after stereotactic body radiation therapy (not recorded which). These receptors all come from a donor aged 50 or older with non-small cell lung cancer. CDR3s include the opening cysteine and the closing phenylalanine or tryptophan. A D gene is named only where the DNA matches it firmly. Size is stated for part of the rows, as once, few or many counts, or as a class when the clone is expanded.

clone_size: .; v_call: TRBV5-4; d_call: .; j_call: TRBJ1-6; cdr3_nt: TGTGCCAGAAGCTCCGGGGACGGTTCACCCCTCCACTTT; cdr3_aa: CARSSGDGSPLHF
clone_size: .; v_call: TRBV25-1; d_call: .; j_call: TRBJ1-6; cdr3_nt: TGTTCCAGCAGCTTCGGACATATGTTCTCGCCCCTCCACTTT; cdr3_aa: CSSSFGHMFSPLHF
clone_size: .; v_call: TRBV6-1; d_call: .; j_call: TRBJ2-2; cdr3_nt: TGTGCCAGCAGGCCGGGGGTGCCGAGCACCGGGGAGCTTTTTTTT; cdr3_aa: CASRPGVPSTGELFF
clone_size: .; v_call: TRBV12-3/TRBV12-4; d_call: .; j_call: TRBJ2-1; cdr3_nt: TGTGCCAGCATGTGGGGTTCCTACAATGAGCAGTTCTTC; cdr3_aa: CASMWGSYNEQFF
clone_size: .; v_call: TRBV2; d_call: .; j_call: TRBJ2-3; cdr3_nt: TGTGCCAACACCGACGGGCAAGGGGGGGGCACAGATACTCAGTATTTT; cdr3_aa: CANTDGQGGGTDTQYF
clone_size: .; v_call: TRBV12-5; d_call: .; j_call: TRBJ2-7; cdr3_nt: TGTGCTAGTGGTTTGGCTCTCTACGAGCAGTACTTC; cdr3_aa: CASGLALYEQYF
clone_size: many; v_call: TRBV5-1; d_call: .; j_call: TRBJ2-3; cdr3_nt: TGCGCCAGCAGCTTCGCCAGCGCCAGCACAGATACGCAGTATTTT; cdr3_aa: CASSFASASTDTQYF
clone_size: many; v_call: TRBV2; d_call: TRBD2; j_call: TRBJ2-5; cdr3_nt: TGTGCCAGCAGTGAAAGAGGACTAGCGGGGACAGAGACCCAGTACTTC; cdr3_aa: CASSERGLAGTETQYF
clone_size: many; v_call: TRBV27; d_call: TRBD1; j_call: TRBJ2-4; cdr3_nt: TGTGCCAGCTGGACAGGGGGCTATGGGAACATTCAGTACTTC; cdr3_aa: CASWTGGYGNIQYF
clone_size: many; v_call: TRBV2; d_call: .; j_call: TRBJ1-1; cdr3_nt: TGTGCCAGCAGTGATGGGTCGAACACTGAAGCTTTCTTT; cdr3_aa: CASSDGSNTEAFF
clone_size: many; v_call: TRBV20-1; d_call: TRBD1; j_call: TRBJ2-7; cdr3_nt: TGCAGTGCTAGAGACCCCGGGACAGGGGGTTGGAGCGAGCAGTACTTC; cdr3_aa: CSARDPGTGGWSEQYF
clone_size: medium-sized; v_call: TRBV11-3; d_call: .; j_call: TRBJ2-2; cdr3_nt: TGTGCCAGCAGCTTCACAGGGCTTAAGGCCGGGGAGCTGTTTTTT; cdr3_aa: CASSFTGLKAGELFF
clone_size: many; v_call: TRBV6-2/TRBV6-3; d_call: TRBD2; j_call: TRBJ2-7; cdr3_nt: TGTGCCAGCAGTGACTTCATATATCTTATAGCGGGAGGGCCCCACGAGCAGTACTTC; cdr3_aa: CASSDFIYLIAGGPHEQYF
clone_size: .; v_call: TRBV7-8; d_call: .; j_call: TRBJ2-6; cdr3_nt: TGTGCCAGCAGCCAGGAGGGGGCTGGGGCCAACGTCCTGACTTTC; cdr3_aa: CASSQEGAGANVLTF
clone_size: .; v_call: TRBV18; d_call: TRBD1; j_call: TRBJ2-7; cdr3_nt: TGTGCCAGCTCCAACATCGGGACAGCAGGGGACGAGCAGTACTTC; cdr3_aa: CASSNIGTAGDEQYF
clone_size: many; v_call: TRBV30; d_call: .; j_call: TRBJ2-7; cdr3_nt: TGTGCCTGGGAACTGAGCGGAGCCTTCTCCTACGAGCAGTACTTC; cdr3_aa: CAWELSGAFSYEQYF
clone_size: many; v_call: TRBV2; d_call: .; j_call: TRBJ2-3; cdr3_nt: TGTGCCAGCGCCGTAGTTACGCAGTATTTT; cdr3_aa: CASAVVTQYF
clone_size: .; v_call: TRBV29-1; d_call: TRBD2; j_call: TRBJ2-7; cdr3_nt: TGCACCGTTGAAGATCCCCTATCGGGGGGATCCTACGAGCAGTACTTC; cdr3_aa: CTVEDPLSGGSYEQYF
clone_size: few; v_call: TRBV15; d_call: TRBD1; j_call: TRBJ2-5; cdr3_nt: TGTGCCACCAGCAGAGGACAGGGGGGCGAGACCCAGTACTTC; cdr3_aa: CATSRGQGGETQYF
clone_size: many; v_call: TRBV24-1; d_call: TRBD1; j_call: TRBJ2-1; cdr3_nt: TGTGCCACCAGTTTAGGACAGGGCAACAATGAGCAGTTCTTC; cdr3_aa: CATSLGQGNNEQFF
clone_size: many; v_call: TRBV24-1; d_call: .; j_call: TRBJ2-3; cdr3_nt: TGTGCCACCAGTGATCCGGCATCAGAAAGCCTCACAGATACGCAGTATTTT; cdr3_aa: CATSDPASESLTDTQYF
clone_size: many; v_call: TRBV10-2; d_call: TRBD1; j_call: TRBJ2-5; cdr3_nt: TGCGCCAGCAGTCGGACAGGCGAGTACCAAGAGACCCAGTACTTC; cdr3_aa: CASSRTGEYQETQYF
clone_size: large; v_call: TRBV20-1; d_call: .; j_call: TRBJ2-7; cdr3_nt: TGCAGTGCTAGAATGCCCGAGAGTTACGAGCAGTACTTC; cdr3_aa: CSARMPESYEQYF
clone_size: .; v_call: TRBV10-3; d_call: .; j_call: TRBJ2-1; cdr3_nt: TGTGCCATCAGTGTTGGCATGGGAGGCTGGCGCTCCTACAATGAGCAGTTCTTC; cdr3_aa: CAISVGMGGWRSYNEQFF
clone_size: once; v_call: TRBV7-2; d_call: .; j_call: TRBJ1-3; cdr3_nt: TGTGTCAGCAGCTTACGACCTTGGCGAAACACCATATATTTT; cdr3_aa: CVSSLRPWRNTIYF
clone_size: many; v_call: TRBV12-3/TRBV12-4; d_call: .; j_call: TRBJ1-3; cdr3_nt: TGTGCCAGCAGCGGTTCGAGTACATACTCTGGAAACACCATATATTTT; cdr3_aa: CASSGSSTYSGNTIYF
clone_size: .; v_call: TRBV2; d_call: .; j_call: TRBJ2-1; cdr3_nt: TGTGCCAGCGGGAGGAAAAGCTCATACAATGAGCAGTTCTTC; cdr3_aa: CASGRKSSYNEQFF
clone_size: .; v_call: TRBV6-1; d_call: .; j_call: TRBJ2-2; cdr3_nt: TGTTCCAGGTACATGTTTTCCGGGGAGCTGTTTTTT; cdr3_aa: CSRYMFSGELFF
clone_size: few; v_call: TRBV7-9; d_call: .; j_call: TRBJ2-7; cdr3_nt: TGTGCCAGCAGCCCAACCCAGGTACAGGGTGTCTCCTACGAGCAGTACTTC; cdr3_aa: CASSPTQVQGVSYEQYF
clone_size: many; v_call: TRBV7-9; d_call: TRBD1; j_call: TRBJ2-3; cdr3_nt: TGTGCCAGCTCCACTGGGACAGGGGGCGGAAATACGCAGTATTTT; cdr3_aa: CASSTGTGGGNTQYF
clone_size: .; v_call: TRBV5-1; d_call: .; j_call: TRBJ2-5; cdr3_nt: TGCGCCAGCAGCTTGTCTATGATTGGGGCCGGGGAGACCCAGTACTTC; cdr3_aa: CASSLSMIGAGETQYF
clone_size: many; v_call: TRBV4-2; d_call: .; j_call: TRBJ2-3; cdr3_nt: TGTGCCAGCAGCCAAGATGCCAGTACAGATACGCAGTATTTT; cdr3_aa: CASSQDASTDTQYF
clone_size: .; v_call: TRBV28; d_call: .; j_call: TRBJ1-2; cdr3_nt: TGTGCCAGCCTCCAGGACCAACTCTATGGCTACACCTTC; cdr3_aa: CASLQDQLYGYTF
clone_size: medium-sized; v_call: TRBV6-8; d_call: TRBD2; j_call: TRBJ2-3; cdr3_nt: TGTGCCAGCACCGCGGGGACTAGCGGGAGGAGCTCCGATACGCAGTATTTT; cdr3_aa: CASTAGTSGRSSDTQYF
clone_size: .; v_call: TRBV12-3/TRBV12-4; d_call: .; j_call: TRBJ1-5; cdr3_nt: TGTTCCATCAGTTATGGGGCGTGCAATCAGCCCCAGCATTTT; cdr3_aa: CSISYGACNQPQHF
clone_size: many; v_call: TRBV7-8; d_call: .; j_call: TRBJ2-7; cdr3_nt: TGTGCCAGCAGCAGAGACGGCAGCTACGAGCAGTACTTC; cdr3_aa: CASSRDGSYEQYF
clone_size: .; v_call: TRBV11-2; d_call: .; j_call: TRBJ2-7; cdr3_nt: TGTGCCAGCAGATCGATAGGACCCCAAATCCAGTACTTC; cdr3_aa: CASRSIGPQIQYF
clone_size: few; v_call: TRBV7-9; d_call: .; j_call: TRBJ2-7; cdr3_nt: TGTGCCAGCAGCCCTCCGGGGGCCGCCTACGAGCAGTACTTC; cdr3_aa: CASSPPGAAYEQYF
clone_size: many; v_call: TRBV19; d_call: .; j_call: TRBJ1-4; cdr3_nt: TGTGCCAGTAGTCTCGGGGAAAAACTGTTTTTT; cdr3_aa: CASSLGEKLFF
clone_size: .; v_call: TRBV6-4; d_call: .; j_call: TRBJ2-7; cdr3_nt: TGTGCCAACAGTAGGCAGCACTCCTGCGAGCAGTACTTC; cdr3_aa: CANSRQHSCEQYF
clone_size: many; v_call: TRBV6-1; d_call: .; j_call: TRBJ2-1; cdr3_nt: TGTGCCAGCCGTCCCGGCAGACTATACAATGAGCAGTTCTTC; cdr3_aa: CASRPGRLYNEQFF
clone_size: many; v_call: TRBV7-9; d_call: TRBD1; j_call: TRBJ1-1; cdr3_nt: TGTGCCAGCAGAGCGGGACAGAAGAACACTGAAGCTTTCTTT; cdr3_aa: CASRAGQKNTEAFF
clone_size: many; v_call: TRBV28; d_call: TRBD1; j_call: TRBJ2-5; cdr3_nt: TGTGCCAGCAGTTCCACAGGGGAAAGGTTGGAGACCCAGTACTTC; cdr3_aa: CASSSTGERLETQYF
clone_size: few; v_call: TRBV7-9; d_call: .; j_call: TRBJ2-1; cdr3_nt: TGTGCCAGCAGCCCCACTGGAGGGGCCCTAAATGAGCAGTTCTTC; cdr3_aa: CASSPTGGALNEQFF
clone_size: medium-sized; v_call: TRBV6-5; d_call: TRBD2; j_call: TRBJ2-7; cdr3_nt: TGTGCCAGCAGTTACCAGCGGGAGAGCTCCTACGAGCAGTACTTC; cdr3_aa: CASSYQRESSYEQYF
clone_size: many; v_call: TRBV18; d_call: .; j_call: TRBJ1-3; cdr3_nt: TGTGCCAGCTCACCATCGTATGGAAACACCATATATTTT; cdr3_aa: CASSPSYGNTIYF
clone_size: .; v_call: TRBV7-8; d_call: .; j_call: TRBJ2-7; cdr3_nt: TGTGCCAGCAGCTTCCGGGACACCGGACGGGGCGAGCAGTACTTC; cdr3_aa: CASSFRDTGRGEQYF
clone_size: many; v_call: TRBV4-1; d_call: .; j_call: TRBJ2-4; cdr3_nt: TGCGCCAGCAGCCTACAGGGGAGGGACATTCAGTACTTC; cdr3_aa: CASSLQGRDIQYF
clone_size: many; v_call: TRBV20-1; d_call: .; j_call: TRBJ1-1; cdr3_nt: TGCAGTGCTAGAGGCAGCCGAGGAACTGAGGCTTTCTTT; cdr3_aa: CSARGSRGTEAFF
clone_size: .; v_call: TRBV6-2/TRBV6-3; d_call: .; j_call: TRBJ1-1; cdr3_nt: TGTGCCAGCAGTGCCCGGACAGTGAACACTGAAGCTTTCTTT; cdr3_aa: CASSARTVNTEAFF
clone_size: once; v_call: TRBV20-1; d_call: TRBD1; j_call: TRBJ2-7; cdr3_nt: TGCAGTGCTAGATACCCGGACAGGAGTCTATACGAGCGGTACTTC; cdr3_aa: CSARYPDRSLYERYF
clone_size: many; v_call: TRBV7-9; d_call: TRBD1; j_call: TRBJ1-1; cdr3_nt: TGTGCCAGCAGCTTAGGGGACAGGGACACTGAAGCTTTCTTT; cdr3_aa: CASSLGDRDTEAFF
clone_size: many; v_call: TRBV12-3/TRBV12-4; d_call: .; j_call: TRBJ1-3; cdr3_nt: TGTGCCAGCAGCTACGTAAACACCATATATTTT; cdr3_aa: CASSYVNTIYF
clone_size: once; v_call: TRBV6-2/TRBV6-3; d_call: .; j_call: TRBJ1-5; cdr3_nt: TGTGCCAGCAGTGAAGAAGTCCAGGGAAGCAATCAGCCCCAGCATTTT; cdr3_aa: CASSEEVQGSNQPQHF
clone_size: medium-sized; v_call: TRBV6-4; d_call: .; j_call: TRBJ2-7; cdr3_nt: TGTGCCAGCAGTGACGCCAGCTCCTACGAGCAGTACTTC; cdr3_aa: CASSDASSYEQYF
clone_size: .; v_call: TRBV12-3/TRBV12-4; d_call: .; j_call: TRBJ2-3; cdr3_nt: TGTGCCAGCAGACGCGGACTGCCGGTCACAGATACGCGGTATTTT; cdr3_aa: CASRRGLPVTDTRYF
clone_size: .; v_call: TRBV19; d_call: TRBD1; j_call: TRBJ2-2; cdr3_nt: TGTGCCAGTAGTACACAGGGGGCCTGGACCGGGGAGCTGTTTTTT; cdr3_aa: CASSTQGAWTGELFF